These 18 T cell receptor beta chains originate from one sample sequenced in a study of memory CD4+ T cells and cytomegalovirus serostatus. TCRdb's copy holds only in-frame clones and misses some; the assay was immunoSEQ multiplex PCR. This table holds approximately 50,000 clones, just under 80% found once. Single viable CD3+CD4+CD8-CD45RO+ cells were sorted as the memory CD4+ T cells. Sample: memory CD4+ T cells from blood. These receptors came from an adult in good health and CMV-seronegative.

The chain joins TRBV11-3 to TRBJ2-2, with 9 bases fitting TRBD1. Germline V gene lookup returns CDR1 SGHNT and CDR2 YENEEA. The CDR3 is made up of 14 amino acids. J gave up 7 bases and V 5 bases, and 5 bases lay outside the gene matches. The CDR3 loop reads CASSMGQGDGELFF. CDR3 DNA: TGTGCCAGCAGCATGGGACAGGGTGACGGGGAGCTGTTTTTT.

This chain joins TRBV5-1 and TRBJ2-5; maybe TRBD1 (6 bases). The CDR3 totals 14 residues. Trimming took off 3 bases at V and 5 bases at J, with 14 bases between the two ends. Germline CDR1 SGHRS, CDR2 YFSETQ. CDR3 in DNA: TGCGCCAGCAGCTCCCACAGGGATCGGGAGACCCAGTACTTC. It codes for CASSSHRDRETQYF.

This chain connects TRBV4-2 to TRBJ1-3, with 8 positions matching TRBD1. CDR3 length: 17 amino acids. V trimming: 4 bases; J trimming: 0 bases; junction bases outside the gene matches: 8. The germline V gene has CDR1 LGHNA and CDR2 YNFKEQ. DNA for the CDR3: TGTGCCAGCAGCCCAGGGACAGGCAGCCTCTCTGGAAACACCATATATTTT. As protein: CASSPGTGSLSGNTIYF.

This chain uses TRBV18 with TRBJ1-2; D ambiguous. This CDR3 has 11 residues. CDR1 is KGHSH, CDR2 LQKENI, per germline. V lost 5 bases, J lost 8 bases, and 9 bases lay in between. CDR3 coding DNA: TGTGCCAGCTCAAGCAGAGGGGGCTACACCTTC. Translation gives CASSSRGGYTF. The whole variable domain, remainder taken from reference TRBV18 and TRBJ1-2, is NAGVMQNPRHLVRRRGQEARLRCSPMKGHSHVYWYRQLPEEGLKFMVYLQKENIIDESGMPKERFSAEFPKEGPSILRIQQVVRGDSAAYFCASSSRGGYTFGSGTRLTVV.

This clone was counted between two and nine times. The chain is built from TRBV27 and TRBJ2-5; TRBD2 matches at 7 bases. The V gene's germline CDR1 is MNHEY and CDR2 SMNVEV (reference sequence). The CDR3 spans 16 residues. V lost 3 bases, J lost 4 bases, and 11 bases stayed unmatched. The CDR3 DNA reads as TGTGCCAGCAGTTTTTTTTCTGTAGGGACTATAGAGACCCAGTACTTC. Amino acid sequence: CASSFFSVGTIETQYF.

V gene TRBV2 combines with J gene TRBJ2-7; TRBD1 matches at 11 bases. V dropped 6 bases and J dropped 5; count of bases not matched to a gene: 6. This CDR3 has 14 amino acids. Germline assignment: CDR1 SNHLY and CDR2 FYNNEI. This CDR3 reads CASSRDRGSHEQYF. The CDR3 DNA reads as TGTGCCAGCAGCCGGGACAGGGGGTCCCACGAGCAGTACTTC.

The chain combines TRBV6-1 with TRBJ1-3; D is undetermined. Germline V lookup: CDR1 MNHNS, CDR2 SASEGT. The CDR3 consists of 12 residues. Trimming took 11 bases from V and 5 from J, leaving 13 bases between them. CDR3 protein: CASSFGRNTIYF. The CDR3 DNA reads TGTGCCTCCTCCTTCGGAAGAAACACCATATATTTT.

The V call is TRBV15, the J call TRBJ2-6, with 9 bases fitting TRBD1. V shed 1 base, J shed 2 bases, and the junction held 0 bases outside the gene matches. Germline loops: CDR1 LNHNV, CDR2 YYDKDF (reference sequence). This CDR3 contains 16 residues. The CDR3 nucleotides are TGTGCCACCAGCAGAGGACAGGGGGCTGGGGCCAACGTCCTGACTTTC. It specifies CATSRGQGAGANVLTF. The whole variable domain, filled in from reference TRBV15 and TRBJ2-6, reads DAMVIQNPRYQVTQFGKPVTLSCSQTLNHNVMYWYQQKSSQAPKLLFHYYDKDFNNEADTPDNFQSRRPNTSFCFLDIRSPGLGDTAMYLCATSRGQGAGANVLTFGAGSRLTVL.

This clone was found a few times. This chain connects TRBV5-6 to TRBJ1-2; TRBD1 is a possible D gene (5 bases). Germline V gene data show CDR1 as SGHDT and CDR2 as YYEEEE. V was shortened by 4 bases and J by 9 bases, with 22 bases between the two germline ends. There are 15 residues in the CDR3. This CDR3 reads CASSPWDRGPYRYTF. The CDR3, as DNA: TGTGCCAGCAGCCCCTGGGATAGGGGCCCGTATCGCTACACCTTC.

The rearrangement joins TRBV28 to TRBJ2-2; TRBD2 matches 11 bases. The V gene end was trimmed by 3 bases and the J gene end by 8 bases; junction bases not matched to a gene: 8. In germline, CDR1 is MDHEN, CDR2 SYDVKM. This CDR3 contains 16 residues. The CDR3 bases are TGTGCCAGCAGTTTTTCCGGACTAGCGGGTCTTGGGGAGCTGTTTTTT. Protein product: CASSFSGLAGLGELFF.

This clone appeared a single time. The gene calls are TRBV27 and TRBJ2-7, with 11 bases that match TRBD1. Losses at the gene ends were 2 bases for V and 6 bases for J; bases not matched to a gene: 3. The CDR3 consists of 14 residues. Germline-derived CDR1 and CDR2 are MNHEY and SMNVEV (reference sequence). As DNA, the CDR3 is TGTGCCAGCAGTTTACTGGACAGGGGGCGCGAGCAGTACTTC. This codes for CASSLLDRGREQYF.

The CDR3 bases are TGTGCCGTTGCGGGGGGTCCAAAGACCCAGTACTTC. This codes for CAVAGGPKTQYF. The chain joins TRBV6-1 to TRBJ2-5, with 8 bases lining up with TRBD2. With V trimmed by 11 bases and J by 6 bases, 8 bases remained unmatched. This CDR3 is built from 12 residues. Germline-derived CDR1 and CDR2 are MNHNS and SASEGT.

The J gene is TRBJ2-7, the V gene TRBV6-5, with 7 bases identical to TRBD1. J was trimmed by 1 base and V by 2 bases; bases with no gene match: 5. Germline CDR1 reads MNHEY; CDR2 reads SVGAGI. The CDR3 sequence is 15 residues long. The CDR3 nucleotides read TGTGCCAGCAGTTACCTGACAGGGAGATCCTACGAGCAGTACTTC. Translation gives CASSYLTGRSYEQYF.

V usage is TRBV9 and J usage is TRBJ1-2; the D is unclear. Germline V gene sequence: CDR1 SGDLS, CDR2 YYNGEE. Deletions cut 6 bases from V and 6 bases from J, with 15 bases between. The CDR3 runs to 13 residues. The CDR3 DNA follows: TGTGCCAGCAACGCTTGGGGATTTGATGGCTACACCTTC. Translating it yields CASNAWGFDGYTF. The whole variable domain, filled in from reference TRBV9 and TRBJ1-2, reads DSGVTQTPKHLITATGQRVTLRCSPRSGDLSVYWYQQSLDQGLQFLIQYYNGEERAKGNILERFSAQQFPDLHSELNLSSLELGDSALYFCASNAWGFDGYTFGSGTRLTVV.

The chain combines TRBV30 with TRBJ2-7, with a tentative D call TRBD1 (6 bases). Per the germline V gene, CDR1 is GTSNPN and CDR2 is SVGIG (reference sequence). The CDR3 consists of 13 residues. V lost 2 bases, J lost 2 bases, and 10 bases lay in between. The CDR3 is CAWSPRDTYEQYF. DNA for the CDR3: TGTGCCTGGAGTCCCAGGGACACCTACGAGCAGTACTTC.

The chain employs TRBV6-1 and TRBJ2-7, with 13 bases aligning to TRBD2. Germline CDR1 and CDR2: MNHNS and SASEGT. CDR3 length equals 17 residues. After removal of 4 bases from V and 6 bases from J, the junction contained 12 bases not matched to a gene. Written as DNA, the CDR3 is TGTGCCAGCAGTGTGGATCTTACTAGCGGGAGGGCCCCCGAGCAGTACTTC. Translation gives CASSVDLTSGRAPEQYF.

With respect to this clone: Since a much larger clone is just one base distant, this may be a read error. Other DNA sequences in the sample encode the same CDR3. The chain recombines TRBV6-1 with TRBJ1-2; D not resolved. Germline lookup yields CDR1 MNHNS and CDR2 SASEGT. The CDR3 is 13 residues long. Trimming took 1 base from V and 4 from J, leaving 7 bases between them. CDR3 region: CASSEGGAYGYTF. Here the CDR3 DNA reads TGTGCCAGCAGTGAAGGGGGAGCCTATGGCTACACCTTC.

This sequence joins TRBV4-1 and TRBJ2-5; D possibly corresponds to TRBD1 (6 bases). The CDR3 spans 16 residues. The germline V and J ends were trimmed by 1 base and 2 bases, with 14 bases remaining between them. Germline loops: CDR1 MGHRA, CDR2 YSYEKL. CDR3 in amino acids: CASSQVPTGFQETQYF. CDR3 nucleotides: TGCGCCAGCAGCCAAGTGCCCACAGGGTTTCAAGAGACCCAGTACTTC.